The rows below give T cell receptor beta chains drawn from one sample of a study of molecular identifiers for immune sequencing clone quantification. TCRdb redid the calling of the PCR reads with MiXCR, one entry per CDR3 protein. The table lists roughly 300,000 distinct CDR3 sequences, roughly 24% of them singletons, with around 0.76% in the top ten. Sequenced: naive CD8+ T cells from blood, with Jurkat cell RNA spiked in. The origin of the receptors is a human donor in good health. Some libraries in this study had Jurkat cell RNA spiked in. The CDR3 runs from the conserved cysteine through the conserved F or W. The order of the fields is D gene, clone size, J gene, V gene, CDR3 DNA, CDR3 protein. The D gene is left open where the match is weak. Only part of the rows carry a size: once, few, many, or a class if the clone is expanded.

NA many TRBJ1-1 TRBV18 TGTGCCAGCTCACCACCGGGGCCGAACACTGAAGCTTTCTTT CASSPPGPNTEAFF
NA many TRBJ1-1 TRBV5-4 TGTGCCAGCAGCCTGGGCACTAGGTACACTGAAGCTTTCTTT CASSLGTRYTEAFF
TRBD2 many TRBJ2-7 TRBV7-9 TGTGCCAGCAGCTATTCTAGCGGAAACTACGAGCAGTACTTC CASSYSSGNYEQYF
NA NA TRBJ2-1 TRBV7-2 TGTGCCAGCAGCCCCGGGCCCTCGGGAAACAATGAGCAGGTCTTC CASSPGPSGNNEQVF
NA NA TRBJ2-1 TRBV6-2/TRBV6-3 TGTGCCAGCAGTAAGGACCCGTACAATGAGCAGTTCTTC CASSKDPYNEQFF
NA many TRBJ2-4 TRBV12-3/TRBV12-4 TGTGCCAGCAGTTCGGGGGAAAACATTCAGTACTTC CASSSGENIQYF
TRBD1 once TRBJ2-1 TRBV7-9 TGTGCCAGCAGCCGTCGGGAAGCACGAGGGGGCCCCTCTTGGAATGAGCAGTTCTTC CASSRREARGGPSWNEQFF
NA few TRBJ2-2 TRBV12-3/TRBV12-4 TGTGCCAGCAGTTCCTCCTCCCTTAGGGGTTCGGGGGGCCAGAAAACCGGGGAGCTGTTTTTT CASSSSSLRGSGGQKTGELFF
NA NA TRBJ2-7 TRBV9 TGTGCCAGCAGCCTGGACTGGGGGGCCTCCTACGAGCAGTACTTC CASSLDWGASYEQYF
NA NA TRBJ1-4 TRBV3-1 TGTGCCAGCAGCCAAGGGCGAAGGACCTTAGGGGATGAAAAACTGTTTTTT CASSQGRRTLGDEKLFF
NA few TRBJ2-7 TRBV19 TGTGCCAGTAGTCCAGGTCCGAACTACGAGCAGTACTTC CASSPGPNYEQYF
NA many TRBJ2-3 TRBV29-1 TGCAGCGTTGAAGACGAGCCAGATACGCAGTATTTT CSVEDEPDTQYF
TRBD1 NA TRBJ1-5 TRBV6-5 TGTGCCAGCAGTCCCACAGGGGGCGCGGGCCAGCCCCAGCATTTT CASSPTGGAGQPQHF
NA NA TRBJ2-3 TRBV4-2 TGTGCCAGCAGCCAGGGAAGGCAGGGAGGCGCAGATACGCAGTATTTT CASSQGRQGGADTQYF
NA NA TRBJ2-5 TRBV7-6 TGTGCCAGCAGCTTAGTATCGGATGGAGAGACCCAGTACTTC CASSLVSDGETQYF
NA many TRBJ2-4 TRBV6-6 TGTGCCAGCAGTTACCCTGAACGGGACCCTCTAGCCAAAAACATTCAGTACTTC CASSYPERDPLAKNIQYF
NA NA TRBJ1-5 TRBV19 TGTGCCAGTAGGTCGGGCAGCAATCAGCCCCAGCATTTT CASRSGSNQPQHF
TRBD2 NA TRBJ2-7 TRBV5-3 TGTGCCAGAAGCTCCCCTGGACTAGCGGGGACCTACGAGCAGTACTTC CARSSPGLAGTYEQYF
NA many TRBJ2-3 TRBV7-2 TGTGCCAGCAGCGCGGCTGGCCCAGATACGCAGTATTTT CASSAAGPDTQYF
NA NA TRBJ2-7 TRBV27 TGTGCCAGCAGTCACGGGGGTACTACCTACGAGCAGTACTTC CASSHGGTTYEQYF
NA many TRBJ1-1 TRBV6-2/TRBV6-3 TGTGCCAGCAGTTATCACCAGAACACTGAAGCTTTCTTT CASSYHQNTEAFF
TRBD2 few TRBJ2-3 TRBV5-4 TGTGCCAGCAGCTTAATAGCGGGGACTAGCACAGATACGCAGTATTTT CASSLIAGTSTDTQYF
NA NA TRBJ2-3 TRBV4-1 TGCGCCAGCAGCCAAGGTCCAGGGGCAGATACGCTGTATTTT CASSQGPGADTLYF
NA many TRBJ1-5 TRBV6-2/TRBV6-3 TGTGCCAGCAGTTCTGTTCAGGGTTACGGTCAGCCCCAGCATTTT CASSSVQGYGQPQHF
TRBD2 NA TRBJ2-1 TRBV4-1 TGCGCCAGCAGCCAAGTGGGACTAGCGGGGGCTGAGCAGTTCTTC CASSQVGLAGAEQFF
NA many TRBJ2-2 TRBV19 TGTGCCAGTAGTATTTACGGCGCGAACACCGGGGAGCTGTTTTTT CASSIYGANTGELFF
NA few TRBJ2-1 TRBV7-7 TGTGCTAGCAGCCTGGGGGGCAGGGGACCCTACAATGAGCAGTTCTTC CASSLGGRGPYNEQFF
TRBD2 NA TRBJ2-3 TRBV7-9 TGTGCCAGCAGTCACTGGCTCGGTTCGAGTAGACTAGCGGGAACAGATACGCAGTATTTT CASSHWLGSSRLAGTDTQYF
TRBD1 NA TRBJ2-1 TRBV5-4 TGTGCCAGCAGTCTTCAAGACAGGGCGATCTACAATAAGCAGTTCTTC CASSLQDRAIYNKQFF
NA few TRBJ2-3 TRBV11-2 TGTGCCAGCAGCTTAGTATATAGCGGAAGCACAGATACGCAGTATTTT CASSLVYSGSTDTQYF
TRBD2 many TRBJ2-1 TRBV11-3 TGTGCCAGCAGCTTGGGGACTACCCATGAGCAGTTCTTC CASSLGTTHEQFF
TRBD1 NA TRBJ1-1 TRBV7-2 TGTGCCAGCAGCCTCAGACAGGGGACGAACACTGAAGCTTTCTTT CASSLRQGTNTEAFF
TRBD1 many TRBJ2-7 TRBV6-5 TGTGCCACCGGGACAGGGCCCTACGAGCAGTACTTC CATGTGPYEQYF
NA many TRBJ2-2 TRBV29-1 TGCAGCGTTGTGGACAGTCTCACCGGGGAGCTGTTTTTT CSVVDSLTGELFF
NA few TRBJ1-1 TRBV28 TGTGCCAGCAGTCCCCCCGGGCCTACTGAAGCTTTCTTT CASSPPGPTEAFF
TRBD1 NA TRBJ1-1 TRBV7-9 TGTGCCAGCAGCCCCACAGGGGGAGGCACTGAAGCTTTCTTT CASSPTGGGTEAFF
NA NA TRBJ2-2 TRBV19 TGTGCCAGTAGTATATCCGTGGGCGGGGAGCTGTTTTTT CASSISVGGELFF
NA few TRBJ2-1 TRBV12-3/TRBV12-4 TGTGCCAGCAGTTCCCAGGACATCCACGGTGAGCAGTTCTTC CASSSQDIHGEQFF
NA NA TRBJ2-3 TRBV30 TGTGCCTGGATTCTACGGGCGCGATACACAGATACGCAGTATTTT CAWILRARYTDTQYF
NA many TRBJ2-3 TRBV6-5 TGTGCCAGCAGTTACTCGAGTAGCTGGGAGGCAGATACGCAGTATTTT CASSYSSSWEADTQYF
NA many TRBJ2-7 TRBV4-1 TGCGCCAGCAGCCTACTCCGGGACGGAGCCTACGAGCAGTACTTC CASSLLRDGAYEQYF
TRBD1 many TRBJ1-2 TRBV20-1 TGCAGTGCAAGGGGCCAGGGGGCGCCGGGCTACACCTTC CSARGQGAPGYTF
NA few TRBJ2-3 TRBV20-1 TGCAGTGCTAACGACGGACTTGGCGGGCTAGTTTCGCAAGATACGCAGTATTTT CSANDGLGGLVSQDTQYF
TRBD2 NA TRBJ2-7 TRBV27 TGTGCCAGCAGTGAATGGGCTAGCGGGAGTATTGAGCAGTACTTC CASSEWASGSIEQYF
TRBD1 many TRBJ1-2 TRBV2 TGTGCCAACGACAGGGAAGGGTATGGCTACACCTTC CANDREGYGYTF
NA many TRBJ2-3 TRBV28 TGTGCCAGCAGTAGGGAGCAGGGATCTTGGGATACGCAGTATTTT CASSREQGSWDTQYF
NA NA TRBJ1-1 TRBV3-1 TGTGCCAGCAGCCAAGATCGGATGGGTACGTCGGTGGCTGAAGCTTTCTTT CASSQDRMGTSVAEAFF
NA NA TRBJ2-7 TRBV4-3 TGCGCCAGCAGCCCAGAACCCGGACAGAGCTACGAGCAGTACTTC CASSPEPGQSYEQYF
NA NA TRBJ2-7 TRBV6-6 TGTGCCAGCAGTTTGTTCAGCTCCTACGAGCAGTACTTC CASSLFSSYEQYF
NA few TRBJ2-7 TRBV7-2 TGTGCCAGCAGCGTAGGAGGCGCCCGAACTTTCTACGAGCAGTACTTC CASSVGGARTFYEQYF
NA NA TRBJ2-5 TRBV2 TGTGCCAGCAGTGAGTTGAACCAAGAGACCCAGTACTTC CASSELNQETQYF
NA many TRBJ2-2 TRBV20-1 TGCAGTGCCCAAATTTCGTTAGGCGGGGAGCTGTTTTTT CSAQISLGGELFF
NA many TRBJ1-4 TRBV7-8 TGTGCCAGCAGCTTAGGAGGGGACGGAACTAATGAAAAACTGTTTTTT CASSLGGDGTNEKLFF
NA many TRBJ2-5 TRBV7-2 TGTGCCAGCAGCTTAGTCGGGACGGAGGAGACCCAGTACTTC CASSLVGTEETQYF
NA few TRBJ2-1 TRBV28 TGTGCCAGCAGTGCCTTCTCCTACAATGAGCAGTTCTTC CASSAFSYNEQFF
TRBD1 few TRBJ2-2 TRBV12-3/TRBV12-4 TGTGCCAGCAGTTTAGGGGACAGGGGGATCGCCGGGGAGCTGTTTTTT CASSLGDRGIAGELFF